This T cell receptor beta chain derives from a study of T cell responses to AZD1222 COVID-19 vaccine. TCRdb keeps only in-frame clones here, not all; method: immunoSEQ multiplex PCR. The sample carries fewer than 70,000 clones, roughly 89% recorded once. V was clipped by 0 bases and J by 4 bases; unmatched bases: 10. Germline loops: CDR1 LGHDT, CDR2 YNNKEL (reference sequence). The CDR3 sequence is 17 residues long. The sequences come from peripheral blood, collected 28 days after the second AZD1222 dose. The source is an adult who received the AZD1222 COVID-19 vaccine. This chain links TRBV3-1 (or the pseudogene TRBV3-2) with TRBJ2-7; 9 nucleotides agree with TRBD2. CDR3 DNA sequence: TGTGCCAGCAGCCAAGAAGCCGCCCTAGCGGGGACGTACGAGCAGTACTTC. This gives the protein CASSQEAALAGTYEQYF.